The next 12 T cell receptor beta chains were all read from a single sample in a study of blood T cell repertoires in COVID-19. This table comes from immunoSEQ multiplex PCR, and its TCRdb copy is limited to in-frame clones, with some not included. The sample shows 95,000 to 150,000 clones, 85% of them seen only once. The sample consisted of peripheral blood. The source is an elderly man with acute or convalescent COVID-19.

J is TRBJ2-1 and V is TRBV3-1 (or the pseudogene TRBV3-2); TRBD2 aligns across 9 bases. V lost 3 bases and J lost 6; bases outside the gene matches: 9. The CDR3 contains 16 residues. Germline loops: CDR1 LGHDT, CDR2 YNNKEL (reference sequence). The CDR3 nucleotides read TGTGCCAGCAGCCATCTCATAGCGGGAGTCCGCAATGAGCAGTTCTTC. This encodes CASSHLIAGVRNEQFF.

The chain recombines TRBV3-1 (or the pseudogene TRBV3-2) with TRBJ1-2; the D gene is possibly TRBD1 (5 bases). CDR3 size: 15 residues. The V gene's germline CDR1 is LGHDT and CDR2 YNNKEL (reference sequence). V was shortened by 4 bases and J by 5 bases, with 17 bases between the two germline ends. The CDR3 sequence is CASSPTGDSPYGYTF. The CDR3 nucleotides read TGTGCCAGCAGCCCCACCGGTGACAGCCCTTATGGCTACACCTTC.

The chain recombines TRBV6-6 with TRBJ2-7; 8 nucleotides agree with TRBD1. With V trimmed by 5 bases and J by 3 bases, 6 bases remained unmatched. Germline V CDR1 and CDR2: MNHNY, SVGAGI (reference sequence). The CDR3 spans 14 residues. This CDR3 reads CASSRETGVYEQYF. As DNA, the CDR3 is TGTGCCAGCAGTCGGGAGACAGGGGTCTACGAGCAGTACTTC.

This chain connects TRBV4-1 to TRBJ2-5; tentatively, D is TRBD2 (6 bases). Trimming removed 0 bases from V and 4 bases from J, with 12 bases in between. Germline values: CDR1 MGHRA, CDR2 YSYEKL. This CDR3 is 15 amino acids long. This chain's CDR3 is CASSQDCRRGETQYF. CDR3 nucleotides: TGCGCCAGCAGCCAAGATTGCCGGAGGGGAGAGACCCAGTACTTC.

CDR3 DNA sequence: TGTGCCAGCACGGCCAGGGGCCATGGCTACACCTTC. Its translation: CASTARGHGYTF. V gene TRBV6-5 combines with J gene TRBJ1-2, with D perhaps matching TRBD1 (6 bases). V was clipped by 7 bases and J by 6 bases, with 12 bases between them. The CDR3 has 12 amino acids. Germline assignment: CDR1 MNHEY and CDR2 SVGAGI.

This rearrangement joins TRBV6-5 to TRBJ1-6; 8 positions agree with TRBD1. The CDR3 is 16 residues long. From germline, CDR1 is MNHEY and CDR2 SVGAGI. After removal of 0 bases from V and 10 bases from J, the junction contained 8 bases not matched to a gene. The CDR3 nucleotides are TGTGCCAGCAGTTACTCGCCGCAGGGGGCGGGCTCACCCCTCCACTTT. Protein sequence: CASSYSPQGAGSPLHF.

The CDR3 here is CASSQYPGAGELFF. CDR3 nucleotides: TGTGCCAGCAGCCAATATCCAGGGGCCGGGGAGCTGTTTTTT. V is TRBV3-1 (or the pseudogene TRBV3-2) and J is TRBJ2-2, with D maybe TRBD1 (6 bases). Germline CDR1 and CDR2: LGHDT and YNNKEL (reference sequence). Trimming took 2 bases from V and 6 from J, leaving 10 bases between them. The CDR3 has 14 amino acids.

This clone was recorded a few times. The chain employs TRBV27 and TRBJ1-4, with 7 positions matching TRBD1. The CDR3 is 19 residues long. J gave up 10 bases and V 5 bases, and 25 bases lay outside the gene matches. From germline, CDR1 is MNHEY and CDR2 SMNVEV (reference sequence). The DNA of the CDR3 is TGTGCCAGCAGTCCAACCCGGACAGGCCGCAACCTTCTGTCTGTAAAACTGTTTTTT. Protein: CASSPTRTGRNLLSVKLFF.

The rearrangement joins TRBV24-1 to TRBJ2-3; a possible D gene is TRBD1 (6 bases). CDR3 length: 16 residues. The V end lost 1 base, the J end lost 3 bases, and 13 bases lay between the germline ends. The germline CDR1 and CDR2 sequences are KGHDR and SFDVKD. DNA of the CDR3: TGTGCCACCAGTGATTTACAGGGTCTGGGAACAGATACGCAGTATTTT. It codes for CATSDLQGLGTDTQYF.

V is TRBV4-3 and J is TRBJ1-5; no firm D call. Looked up from germline, CDR1 is LGHNA and CDR2 is YSLEER. CDR3 length: 16 amino acids. Trimming shortened V by 1 base and J by 3 bases, and 13 bases separated the two germline ends. The CDR3 coding sequence is TGCGCCAGCAGCCAAGTTTGGGCCAGGCCCAATCAGCCCCAGCATTTT. It specifies CASSQVWARPNQPQHF.

V is TRBV19 and J is TRBJ2-7, with 7 bases aligning to TRBD1. This CDR3 contains 15 residues. Trimming at V came to 5 bases and at J to 2 bases, leaving 9 bases not matched to a gene. Germline CDR1 LNHDA, CDR2 SQIVND (reference sequence). The CDR3 DNA reads as TGTGCCAGTAGTCCCCGGGACAGCTTTCCCTACGAGCAGTACTTC. Translated, it gives CASSPRDSFPYEQYF. Filled out from reference TRBV19 and TRBJ2-7, the complete variable domain reads DGGITQSPKYLFRKEGQNVTLSCEQNLNHDAMYWYRQDPGQGLRLIYYSQIVNDFQKGDIAEGYSVSREKKESFPLTVTSAQKNPTAFYLCASSPRDSFPYEQYFGPGTRLTVT.

The chain links TRBV6-2 or TRBV6-3 to TRBJ2-2; 9 nucleotides agree with TRBD2. After removal of 2 bases from V and 4 bases from J, the junction contained 14 bases not matched to a gene. The germline V gene has CDR1 MNHEY and CDR2 SVGEGT. The CDR3 is made up of 19 amino acids. CDR3 sequence (DNA): TGTGCCAGCAGTTACGTGGGGACTAGCCTCGTGACGCGCACCGGGGAGCTGTTTTTT. Translated: CASSYVGTSLVTRTGELFF.